This TCR beta chain came from a study of shared clonotypes between healthy human individuals. Study as a whole: Those who served as donors were a couple of women and a few men between the ages of 18 and 49. Study-wide results and caveats: Relative to memory subsets, naive subsets generally showed larger estimated richness.

The method was immunoSEQ multiplex PCR; TCRdb's version includes in-frame clones alone and lacks a portion of them. The sample holds about 1.1 million clones, 77% seen once. About this clone: Antigen: not known.

CDR1 is MNHNS and CDR2 is SASEGT in the germline V gene. The CDR3 consists of 13 residues. The V end was cut by 1 base, the J end by 5 bases, with 9 bases between. The receptor was derived from a man between 18 and 35 years old in good health. Some clones in this sample may be carry-over from other donors' samples. Material for sequencing was memory CD4+ T cells from PBMCs. Regarding subset: CD45RA-negative fraction. The rearrangement uses TRBV6-1 and TRBJ2-7, with D possibly called TRBD1 or TRBD2 (5 bases each). In DNA form, the CDR3 reads TGTGCCAGCAGTGAAGTAGGGGACGACGAGCAGTACTTC. Amino acid sequence: CASSEVGDDEQYF.